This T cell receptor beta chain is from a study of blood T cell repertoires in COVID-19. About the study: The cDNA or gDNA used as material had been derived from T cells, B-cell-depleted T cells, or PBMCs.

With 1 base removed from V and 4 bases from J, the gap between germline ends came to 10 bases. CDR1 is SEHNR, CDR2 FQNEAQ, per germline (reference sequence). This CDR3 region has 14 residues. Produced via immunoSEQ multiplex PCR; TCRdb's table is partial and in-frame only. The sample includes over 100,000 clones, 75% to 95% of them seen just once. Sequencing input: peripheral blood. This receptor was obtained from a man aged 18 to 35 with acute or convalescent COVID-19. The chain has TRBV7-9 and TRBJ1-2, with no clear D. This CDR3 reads CASSLDEGAYGYTF. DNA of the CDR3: TGTGCCAGCAGCTTAGATGAGGGAGCCTATGGCTACACCTTC.